A selection of T cell receptor beta chains follows, all from one sample in a study of cytomegalovirus exposure and HLA in healthy donors. TCRdb's table, derived via immunoSEQ multiplex PCR, lists solely in-frame clones and lacks some. The table records 85,000 to 100,000 clones, roughly 80% of them present only once. Sequencing input: PBMCs. The receptors come from a man in his fifties or sixties in good health and CMV-seropositive. CDR3s include the opening cysteine and the closing phenylalanine or tryptophan. A D gene is named only where the DNA matches it firmly. For some rows the clone size is stated as once, few or many, or as a class when expanded; others skip it.

few	TRBV7-9	TRBJ1-6	TRBD1	TGTGCCAGCAGCCCCGGGACAGTGAATTCACCCCTCCACTTT	CASSPGTVNSPLHF
once	TRBV5-5	TRBJ1-2	TRBD1	TGTGCCAGCAGCTTGGCCAGCGACAGGGGGTTTTTGGGCTACACCTTC	CASSLASDRGFLGYTF
.	TRBV7-8	TRBJ2-3	.	TGTGCCAGCAGCCCAGGGGTGCCGGATACGCAGTATTTT	CASSPGVPDTQYF
few	TRBV29-1	TRBJ1-4	TRBD1	TGCAGCGTGGGTGACAGGGGCACTAATGAAAAACTGTTTTTT	CSVGDRGTNEKLFF
once	TRBV4-3	TRBJ2-1	.	TGCGCCAGCAGCCAAGTACCCGTGACATCCAGCTCCTACAATGAGCAGTTCTTC	CASSQVPVTSSSYNEQFF
.	TRBV10-3	TRBJ1-5	.	TGTGCCATCAGTCCAGGGAATCAGCCCCAGCATTTT	CAISPGNQPQHF
few	TRBV5-8	TRBJ1-1	.	TGTGCCAGCAGCTTTATGAGCACTGAAGCTTTCTTT	CASSFMSTEAFF
few	TRBV5-6	TRBJ1-2	TRBD1	TGTGCCAGCAGCCTTACGAGGGGGCTGGTTGGCTACACCTTC	CASSLTRGLVGYTF
.	TRBV4-2	TRBJ1-4	.	TGTGCCAGCAGCCAAGAGTCAGGCCGAATGACGTGGGAAAAACTGTTTTTT	CASSQESGRMTWEKLFF
.	TRBV27	TRBJ2-3	.	.	CASSSSAGLVVDTQYF
.	TRBV14	TRBJ2-3	TRBD2	TGTGCCAGCAGCCCCTACGGTGGACTAGTGGGCGATACGCAGTATTTT	CASSPYGGLVGDTQYF
.	TRBV4-2	TRBJ2-1	TRBD2	TGTGCCAGCAGCCAAGAAATCCTAGCGGGGAACTCCTACAATGAGCAGTTCTTC	CASSQEILAGNSYNEQFF
.	TRBV6-5	TRBJ1-5	TRBD1	TGTGCCAGCAGTTACGCCGGGACAGGTAATCAGCCCCAGCATTTT	CASSYAGTGNQPQHF
few	TRBV30	TRBJ1-4	.	TGTGCCTGGAGAAAAAATCAGGGCTCTAATGAAAAACTGTTTTTT	CAWRKNQGSNEKLFF
.	TRBV30	TRBJ1-5	TRBD1	TGTGCCTGGAGTACTCGGACAGGGTCACCCCTTAGCAATCAGCCCCAGCATTTT	CAWSTRTGSPLSNQPQHF
.	TRBV7-2	TRBJ2-7	TRBD1	TGTGCCAGTACCCAATACAGGGGTCCCTACGAGCAGTACTTC	CASTQYRGPYEQYF
once	TRBV4-3	TRBJ2-2	.	TGCGCCAGCAGCCTAGACACGATCGGGGGAACGAACACCGGGGAGCTGTTTTTT	CASSLDTIGGTNTGELFF
.	TRBV2	TRBJ2-7	.	TGTGCCAGCAGGACGTCCCGGGACATCTACGAGCAGTACTTC	CASRTSRDIYEQYF
.	TRBV29-1	TRBJ1-1	TRBD1	TGCAGCGTTTTAGCTAGCCAGGGGGTCACTGAAGCTTTCTTT	CSVLASQGVTEAFF
.	TRBV7-2	TRBJ2-3	TRBD2	TGTGCCAGCAGCTCCTGGACTAGCGGGGGGGTGGGAGATACGCAGTATTTT	CASSSWTSGGVGDTQYF
.	TRBV30	TRBJ1-1	TRBD1	TGTGCCGGGGACAGTACTGAAGCTTTCTTT	CAGDSTEAFF
.	TRBV12-5	TRBJ2-2	.	TGTGCTAGTGGTCCAGACAGGACACCCGCGAACACCGGGGAGCTGTTTTTT	CASGPDRTPANTGELFF